Here is one T cell receptor beta chain with its context. The antigen remains unidentified. Germline CDR1 is MDHEN and CDR2 is SYDVKM. The V end lost 8 bases, the J end lost 2 bases, and 16 bases lay between the germline ends. There are 14 residues in the CDR3. The data were obtained in a study of OX40 agonist ivuxolimab in advanced cancers. On the study more broadly: Anti-PD-1, anti-PD-L1 or anti-CTLA-4 therapy given earlier was allowed, and about 38% had some. Notes on the study in general: Determination of antigen specificity was not performed for the expanded peripheral T cells.

Clones were sequenced by immunoSEQ multiplex PCR, and TCRdb holds only the in-frame ones, with some missing. The sample lists tens of thousands of clones, roughly nine tenths seen once, with more than 14% in the top ten. Prior autoimmune disease or systemic immunosuppression barred patients. The timepoints at which blood was sampled were baseline, cycle 4 day 1, and cycle 7 day 1. The chain is built from TRBV28 and TRBJ2-7, with TRBD1 as a possible D gene (6 bases). This clonotype was obtained from an adult with an advanced solid tumor such as melanoma, head and neck, liver or kidney cancer. Sequencing was performed on CD4+ or CD8+ T cells sorted from blood, taken in a trial of the OX40 agonist ivuxolimab. CDR3 sequence: CASRAGVRAYEQYF. The CDR3 DNA sequence: TGTGCCAGCCGTGCAGGGGTTCGGGCCTACGAGCAGTACTTC.